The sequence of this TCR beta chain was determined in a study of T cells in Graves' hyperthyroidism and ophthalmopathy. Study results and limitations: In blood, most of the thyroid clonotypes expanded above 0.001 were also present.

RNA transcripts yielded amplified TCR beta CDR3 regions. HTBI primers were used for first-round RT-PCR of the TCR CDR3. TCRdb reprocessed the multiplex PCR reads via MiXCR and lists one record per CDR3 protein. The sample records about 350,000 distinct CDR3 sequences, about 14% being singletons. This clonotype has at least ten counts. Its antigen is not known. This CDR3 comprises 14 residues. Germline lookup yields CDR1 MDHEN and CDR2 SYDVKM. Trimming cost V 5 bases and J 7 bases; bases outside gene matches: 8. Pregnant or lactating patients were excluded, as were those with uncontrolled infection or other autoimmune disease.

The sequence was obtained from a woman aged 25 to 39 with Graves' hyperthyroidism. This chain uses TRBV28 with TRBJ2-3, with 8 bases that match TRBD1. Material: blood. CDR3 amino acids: CASSQRTGLNTQYF. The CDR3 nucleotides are TGTGCCAGCAGTCAAAGGACAGGGCTAAATACGCAGTATTTT.